The subject of this entry is one TCR beta chain. Antigen unknown. The PCR had 60 Vbeta and 13 Jbeta primers. The method was immunoSEQ multiplex PCR; TCRdb's version includes in-frame clones alone and lacks a portion of them. This sample carries about 200,000 clones, 70% to 80% of them seen once, and the ten largest clones take around 4%. The data are from a study of cytomegalovirus exposure and HLA in healthy donors. Findings of the study overall: Using the classifier, cytomegalovirus status was reportedly diagnosed with high specificity and sensitivity. In a later analysis, at a false discovery rate of 0.05, 16,951 TCR beta sequences were associated with HLA alleles.

Every donor was a healthy person donating bone marrow. Sequenced material: PBMCs. This TCR was sampled from a male donor in good health and CMV-seronegative.

The CDR3 loop reads CASSLGGTNNQPQHF. The CDR3 DNA follows: TGCGCCAGCAGCTTAGGGGGAACGAACAATCAGCCCCAGCATTTT. J is TRBJ1-5 and V is TRBV5-1; D might be TRBD1 (6 bases). CDR3 length: 15 residues. With 2 bases removed from V and 3 bases from J, the gap between germline ends came to 12 bases. The germline CDR1 and CDR2 sequences are SGHRS and YFSETQ.